The text below deals with one T cell receptor (beta chain). Antigen unknown. The CDR3 has 13 residues. The V gene end was trimmed by 11 bases and the J gene end by 3 bases; junction bases not matched to a gene: 5. Germline V CDR1 and CDR2: WSHSY, SAAADI. The record originates from a study of identical twins. Study-level results: Twin pairs' shared out-of-frame alpha sequences were enriched in low generation probability.

TCRdb reprocessed the 5' RACE reads via MiXCR and lists one record per CDR3 protein. The sample lists some 900,000 distinct CDR3 sequences, 9% to 15% occurring once. These same data were also listed under a study on yellow fever vaccine responses in identical twins.

The sequencing input was PBMCs. This rearrangement joins TRBV10-2 to TRBJ2-2, with TRBD2 matching over 8 bases. The sequence derives from a woman aged 18-29 years in good health. In DNA, the CDR3 is TGCGCCGGATCTAGCGGGCACACCGGGGAGCTGTTTTTT. Protein: CAGSSGHTGELFF.